This TCR beta chain was identified in a study of neurological immune-mediated disorders. Regarding the study as a whole: The highest TCR clonal expansion occurred in HTLV-1-associated myelopathy; multiple sclerosis fell below healthy controls.

This clonotype has at least ten counts. Its antigen is still unknown. Template-switch 5'RACE cDNA synthesis added a 10-nucleotide unique molecular identifier. TCRdb used MiXCR to reprocess the 5' RACE reads, holding one entry per CDR3 protein. The sample includes some 18,000 distinct CDR3 sequences, approximately 7.3% seen only once; the top ten take around a sixth. Each sorted-subset library came from 1 million CD4+ or CD8+ T cells. Sequenced: CD8+ T cells from blood. The clonotype comes from a woman aged 30 to 39 with HTLV-1-associated myelopathy (HAM/TSP).

CDR3 sequence (DNA): TGTGCCAGCAGCTTAGAAACACCAGATACGCAGTATTTT. It is translated as CASSLETPDTQYF. V usage is TRBV7-3 and J usage is TRBJ2-3, with unresolved D. Trimming pared 2 bases from V and 4 bases from J, leaving 7 bases between. The CDR3 spans 13 residues. Germline V gene sequence: CDR1 SGHTA, CDR2 FQGTGA.